This entry features one TCR beta chain sequence. Its antigen is currently not known. No clone much larger than this one lies a single base away; base qualities are absent. The CDR3 regions of human TCRbeta chains were analyzed by immunosequencing. Per the original workflow: Repertoire TCRs were checked for matches against a reference library of SARS-CoV-2-specific TCRs that had been generated using the MIRA antigen-specificity platform. Breadth meant the fraction of unique TCRs that were SARS-CoV-2-associated, whereas depth meant the fraction of total T cells that were SARS-CoV-2-associated. Each spike-specific TCR was assigned to its reactive spike region and to a CD4 or CD8 class using the MIRA data. Log10-transformed breadth and depth values were compared by one-way ANOVA with Sidak's multiple comparisons tests. TCRdb retrieved this table from immuneACCESS and kept in-frame rearrangements only. Not all clones are present; in checked studies, unresolved V genes account for under half, and no reason is known for the remainder. D and trimming were read from the DNA, whereas the V and J calls and clone size are those reported in that table. Present in this sample are some 100,000 clones, 80% to 90% of which were seen just once. Of the sample, 3.5% to 4.5% falls within the top ten clones.

The label giving this sample's time point can be read as: baseline before first vaccination. The treatment or condition label for this specimen denotes: meningococcal conjugate vaccine given as trial control. The vaccinee samples were drawn from two UK trials, COV001 and COV002, one of which was a single-blind randomized controlled phase 2/3 trial testing AZD1222 (ChAdOx1 nCoV-19) in healthy adults. For TCRbeta chain sequencing, PBMC samples were collected from trial participants at day 0 and at day 28 after the second dose. The sample originates from a study of T cell responses to AZD1222 COVID-19 vaccine (dated by TCRdb to the early 2020s). Broadly, across the study: TCR sequencing was performed for 230 to 250 trial participants, of whom about 200 were given two doses of AZD1222 and roughly 25 were given two doses of MenACWY control vaccine. Trial participants were enrolled into age subgroups of 18-55, 56-69 and 70-plus years, which contained about 150, 27 and 61 TCR-sequenced participants, respectively. General conclusions and limits of the study: No day 14 peak-response samples were available, so repertoires were characterized only after the peak T cell response. Participants were mostly white British and included more females than males, and it was suggested by the authors that clonal diversity may have been underestimated. Only six AZD1222 recipients were SARS-CoV-2 seropositive at baseline, limiting conclusions about previously exposed vaccinees. CD4 TCRs associated with the vaccine covered the entire spike protein, and the dominant responses were in regions 160-218 and 743-854. Reportedly, almost half of the unique spike-specific TCRs recognized epitopes lying outside the regions that are mutated in the B.1.351 and B.1.1.7 variants. In the small 56-69-year group, the increase in depth fell short of significance, most likely because of low power. After two AZD1222 doses, both the breadth and the depth of spike-specific TCRs were significantly higher than at day 0 and than in MenACWY recipients.

Here V drops 6 bases and J drops 4 bases, and the junction holds 3 bases not matched to any gene. In the germline V gene, CDR1 corresponds to SGHRS and CDR2 to YFSETQ. The CDR3 starts with the cysteine, ends with the phenylalanine, and has 14 residues. Only the CDR3 part of the read is kept: 42 bases, read in frame from the first base. The sequence joins TRBV5-1 to TRBJ2-2, and TRBD1 matches 10 of the central bases. The TCR was taken from an adult in good health. Sequenced here: peripheral blood, sampled on day 0 of MenACWY control vaccination. The CDR3 loop reads CASTWTGGTGELFF. The bases read TGCGCCAGCACCTGGACAGGGGGCACCGGGGAGCTGTTTTTT.